Below, 21 T cell receptor beta chains from the same sample are listed, as sequenced in a study of cytomegalovirus exposure and HLA in healthy donors. PCR was performed using 60 Vbeta and 13 Jbeta primers. Measured with immunoSEQ multiplex PCR; TCRdb has only the in-frame clones, and not every one. The sample contains roughly 110,000 clones, more than 60% of which appear only once. Sequencing was done on a sample of PBMCs. These receptors all stem from a woman in her forties or fifties in good health and CMV-seropositive.

The chain has TRBV7-8 and TRBJ2-7; D might be TRBD1 (5 bases). Trimming stripped 3 bases from V and 4 bases from J, with 13 bases between. CDR1 is SGHVS, CDR2 FQNEAQ, per germline. CDR3 length: 14 amino acids. CDR3 amino acids: CASSFNLDKYEQYF. CDR3 nucleotide sequence: TGTGCCAGCAGCTTTAATCTGGACAAGTACGAGCAGTACTTC.

V usage is TRBV7-9 and J usage is TRBJ2-1; no clear D gene. This CDR3 is built from 14 residues. The germline gives CDR1 SEHNR, CDR2 FQNEAQ (reference sequence). Trimming pared 5 bases from V and 2 bases from J, leaving 10 bases between. CDR3 sequence: CASSLERAYNEQFF. As DNA, the CDR3 is TGTGCCAGCAGCCTAGAGCGTGCCTACAATGAGCAGTTCTTC.

The rearrangement joins TRBV5-1 to TRBJ2-7, with D perhaps TRBD1 (6 bases). CDR3 size: 13 residues. Germline values: CDR1 SGHRS, CDR2 YFSETQ. V was cut by 2 bases and J by 3 bases, with 9 bases left in between. In DNA form, the CDR3 reads TGCGCCAGCAGCTTCCAGGGGAGCTACGAGCAGTACTTC. This codes for CASSFQGSYEQYF. The variable domain in full, completed from reference TRBV5-1 and TRBJ2-7, reads KAGVTQTPRYLIKTRGQQVTLSCSPISGHRSVSWYQQTPGQGLQFLFEYFSETQRNKGNFPGRFSGRQFSNSRSEMNVSTLELGDSALYLCASSFQGSYEQYFGPGTRLTVT.

The rearrangement joins TRBV7-2 to TRBJ2-1; TRBD2 matches 12 bases. From germline, CDR1 is SGHTA and CDR2 FQGNSA. The V gene end was trimmed by 8 bases and the J gene end by 0 bases; junction bases not matched to a gene: 11. The CDR3 is made up of 18 amino acids. Written as DNA, the CDR3 is TGTGCCAGCGGGTGGGCTAGCGGGGGGGTAAGCTCCTACAATGAGCAGTTCTTC. It encodes CASGWASGGVSSYNEQFF.

V gene TRBV7-2 combines with J gene TRBJ2-5; TRBD1 matches at 11 bases. Germline V gives CDR1 SGHTA, CDR2 FQGNSA. The ends lost 4 bases at V and 5 bases at J; junction bases unmatched: 9. The CDR3 spans 16 residues. The CDR3: CASSWNRDRGRETQYF. The CDR3 DNA reads TGTGCCAGCAGCTGGAACCGGGACAGGGGGAGGGAGACCCAGTACTTC. Based on the CDR3 plus reference TRBV7-2 and TRBJ2-5, the full variable domain is GAGVSQSPSNKVTEKGKDVELRCDPISGHTALYWYRQSLGQGLEFLIYFQGNSAPDKSGLPSDRFSAERTGGSVSTLTIQRTQQEDSAVYLCASSWNRDRGRETQYFGPGTRLLVL.

This clone has more than one count but fewer than ten. The chain carries TRBV4-3 and TRBJ1-1; D is possibly TRBD1 (5 bases). Between the trimmed V and J ends, which lost 0 bases and 4 bases, there was a span of 9 bases. Germline loops: CDR1 LGHNA, CDR2 YSLEER. This CDR3 comprises 14 residues. The CDR3 here is CASSQDPGFTEAFF. DNA of the CDR3: TGCGCCAGCAGCCAAGATCCAGGGTTCACTGAAGCTTTCTTT.

This clone was seen a single time. The germline gene is not matched at one end of the junction; a read error may be the cause. V usage is TRBV6-6 and J usage is TRBJ1-5; weak D call: TRBD1 (6 bases). The germline gives CDR1 MNHNY, CDR2 SVGAGI (reference sequence). The CDR3 is 15 residues long. The CDR3 sequence: CASNTGGLTNQPQHF. In DNA, the CDR3 is TGTGCCAGCAATACGGGGGGCTTAACTAATCAACCCCAGCATTTT.

This clone was found once. The CDR3: CASSLFSTGNSYTF. Here the CDR3 DNA reads TGTGCCAGCAGCTTGTTTTCGACAGGGAACAGCTACACCTTC. This sequence joins TRBV5-6 and TRBJ1-2; TRBD1 matches 7 bases. The V and J ends lost 1 base and 9 bases, in that order; junction bases with no gene match: 9. Germline CDR1 reads SGHDT; CDR2 reads YYEEEE. The CDR3 consists of 14 residues.

This chain links TRBV4-1 with TRBJ1-2, with a weak D call TRBD1 (5 bases). The CDR3 is made up of 16 amino acids. V gave up 0 bases and J gave up 5 bases, with 16 bases separating them. Germline V lookup: CDR1 MGHRA, CDR2 YSYEKL. CDR3 bases: TGCGCCAGCAGCCAAGAAGCAGGGAGGGCGATATATGGCTACACCTTC. Amino acids: CASSQEAGRAIYGYTF.

This rearrangement joins TRBV18 to TRBJ2-1; tentatively, D is TRBD1 (6 bases). This CDR3 spans 16 amino acids. V lost 3 bases to trimming and J lost 8 bases, with 20 bases between them. Germline assignment: CDR1 KGHSH and CDR2 LQKENI. The CDR3 DNA is TGTGCCAGCTCACCCGCCCGGACAGTGCAGGGCGATGAGCAGTTCTTC. This sequence encodes CASSPARTVQGDEQFF.

J is TRBJ1-2 and V is TRBV29-1; the match to TRBD1 covers 7 bases. J lost 4 bases, V lost 4 bases, and 6 bases had no gene match. Germline CDR1 reads SQVTM; CDR2 reads ANQGSEA. The CDR3 totals 13 residues. The CDR3 sequence: CSVALTGLYGYTF. In DNA, the CDR3 is TGCAGCGTTGCCCTGACAGGGCTCTATGGCTACACCTTC.

The chain has TRBV30 and TRBJ2-3; TRBD1 might be the D (6 bases). The CDR3 sequence is 14 residues long. V lost 0 bases to trimming and J lost 4 bases, with 11 bases between them. Germline-derived CDR1 and CDR2 are GTSNPN and SVGIG (reference sequence). The CDR3, as DNA: TGTGCCTGGAGTGTAAAGGCAGGGGCAGATACGCAGTATTTT. Translated, it gives CAWSVKAGADTQYF. Full variable domain (missing parts from reference TRBV30 and TRBJ2-3): SQTIHQWPATLVQPVGSPLSLECTVEGTSNPNLYWYRQAAGRGLQLLFYSVGIGQISSEVPQNLSASRPQDRQFILSSKKLLLSDSGFYLCAWSVKAGADTQYFGPGTRLTVL.

The chain recombines TRBV27 with TRBJ1-4; TRBD1 might be the D (6 bases). In germline, CDR1 is MNHEY, CDR2 SMNVEV (reference sequence). V was shortened by 6 bases and J by 8 bases, with 19 bases between the two germline ends. This CDR3 region has 15 residues. The chain's CDR3 is CASRELQGGREKLFF. In DNA form, the CDR3 reads TGTGCCAGCAGGGAACTACAGGGTGGAAGGGAAAAACTGTTTTTT.

The chain has TRBV19 and TRBJ1-4; the match to TRBD1 covers 10 bases. Per the germline V gene, CDR1 is LNHDA and CDR2 is SQIVND (reference sequence). The junction had 1 base not matched to a gene; V was cut back by 3 bases and J by 6 bases. The CDR3 is 14 amino acids. The CDR3 protein is CASSMGTGDEKLFF. The CDR3 coding sequence is TGTGCCAGTAGTATGGGGACAGGGGATGAAAAACTGTTTTTT.

The rearrangement uses TRBV1 and TRBJ2-7; no DNA check was done on the table's D call, TRBD1. TRBV1 is noted as a pseudogene. The CDR3 runs to 16 residues. This CDR3 is CTSSQDGGTGAYEQYF. The CDR3 DNA is TGCACCAGCAGCCAAGATGGGGGGACAGGGGCCTACGAGCAGTACTTC.

V and J are TRBV28 and TRBJ2-7, with 9 bases identical to TRBD1. Germline assignment: CDR1 MDHEN and CDR2 SYDVKM. V was pared by 3 bases and J by 3 bases, with 6 bases of the junction left unmatched. This CDR3 comprises 15 residues. CDR3: CASSFMTGGSYEQYF. The CDR3 DNA is TGTGCCAGCAGTTTCATGACAGGGGGAAGCTACGAGCAGTACTTC.

The V gene is TRBV7-3, the J gene TRBJ2-1; maybe TRBD1 (7 bases). The germline V and J ends were trimmed by 1 base and 4 bases, with 14 bases remaining between them. The CDR3 runs to 16 residues. The germline CDR1 and CDR2 sequences are SGHTA and FQGTGA. CDR3 in DNA: TGTGCCAGCAGCTTAAACGCAGGGGGAGGATACAATGAGCAGTTCTTC. Translated: CASSLNAGGGYNEQFF.

The chain employs TRBV25-1 and TRBJ2-3, with 9 bases aligning to TRBD1. Trimming removed 8 bases from V and 0 bases from J; junction bases left unmatched: 3. The CDR3 has 14 amino acids. CDR1 and CDR2 (germline): MGHDK, SYGVNS. CDR3 coding DNA: TGTGCCAGCGAGACAGGGGGAAGCACAGATACGCAGTATTTT. It is translated as CASETGGSTDTQYF.

This clone was seen a single time. This CDR3 is CAISESKGGASPGELFF. CDR3 sequence (DNA): TGTGCCATCAGTGAGTCGAAAGGGGGCGCCAGCCCCGGGGAGCTGTTTTTT. The V and J genes are TRBV10-3 and TRBJ2-2; 7 nucleotides line up with TRBD1. Germline V gene lookup returns CDR1 ENHRY and CDR2 SYGVKD. Losses at the gene ends were 0 bases for V and 6 bases for J; bases not matched to a gene: 10. The CDR3 has 17 residues.

The chain combines TRBV28 with TRBJ1-5; a possible D gene is TRBD1 (5 bases). V shed 11 bases and J shed 1 base, with 15 bases lying between them. The germline V gene encodes CDR1 MDHEN and CDR2 SYDVKM. The CDR3 runs 14 residues. The CDR3 protein is CAGGTGGSNQPQHF. CDR3 in DNA: TGTGCCGGAGGGACTGGTGGAAGCAATCAGCCCCAGCATTTT. Based on the CDR3 plus reference TRBV28 and TRBJ1-5, the full variable domain is DVKVTQSSRYLVKRTGEKVFLECVQDMDHENMFWYRQDPGLGLRLIYFSYDVKMKEKGDIPEGYSVSREKKERFSLILESASTNQTSMYLCAGGTGGSNQPQHFGDGTRLSIL.

This chain joins TRBV4-2 and TRBJ2-4, with 12 nucleotides matching TRBD1. Trimming at V came to 1 base and at J to 3 bases, leaving 7 bases not matched to a gene. Germline V CDR1 and CDR2: LGHNA, YNFKEQ. There are 18 residues in the CDR3. The CDR3 loop is CASSQVGGQGAGKNIQYF. The CDR3 DNA follows: TGTGCCAGCAGCCAAGTCGGGGGACAGGGGGCAGGCAAAAACATTCAGTACTTC.